This T cell receptor beta chain comes out of a study of shared clonotypes between healthy human individuals (dated by TCRdb to the early 2020s). Context from the whole study: A couple of women and a few men aged 18 to 49 years were included in the cohort. Blood TCR repertoires of roughly five healthy adults were deeply sequenced to estimate repertoire size and the extent of clonotype sharing between individuals. To increase sequencing depth and limit assay-specific biases, different laboratories used diverse techniques to prepare libraries and sequence TCR repertoires. Per donor, leukapheresis produced somewhere between about 0.8 and 9 billion PBMCs.

Points on this clone: What this receptor recognizes is not known. Within one base of it there is no much larger clone, and no base qualities were kept.

TCR CDR3 regions were amplified from genomic DNA by multiplex PCR using the deep immunoSEQ assay. For each cell subset, the extracted genomic DNA was distributed evenly across all wells of several immunoSEQ 96-well plates, and each plate served as one replicate. For unsorted PBMC, approximately 300 ng of genomic DNA, equivalent to about 30,000 T cell genomes, went into each replicate PCR. Ten immunoSEQ deep assay plates were used to sequence the unsorted PBMC genomic DNA. Purified libraries were measured with a Qubit 3.0 fluorometer, size-checked on a Bioanalyzer 2100, and measured again with the KAPA Library Quantification kit. A separate single-read 150-cycle Illumina NextSeq 550 flow cell was used to sequence each immunoSEQ 96-well plate. In the authors' own workflow: Because the immunoSEQ output included only junctional sequences and no quality scores, the filtering could not be the same as the filtering used for full-length reads. To assign V/J genes and CDR3, sequences were annotated using PyIR, a Python wrapper for IgBLAST v1.9, with IMGT germline references. Reads were removed for weak V/J assignments (E-value above 1e-6), missing CDR3, stop codons, out-of-frame junctions, or ambiguous translated residues. V3J clonotypes were defined by identical inferred V gene, J gene, and CDR3 amino acid sequence. The percentage overlap between two repertoires was calculated by dividing the number of shared unique clonotypes by the size of the smaller repertoire. RTK rarefaction, the Chao1 estimator, and Recon v2.1 estimates of unobserved clonotypes were used to assess repertoire richness. Entries here come from immuneACCESS through TCRdb and include only in-frame sequences with V and J called. Some clones fail to appear in such tables; in the studies checked, an unresolved V gene covers under half of the shortfall, and the cause of the remainder is unknown. That table gives V, J and clone size, and the DNA gave D and trimming. In this sample the table shows approximately 470,000 clones, about 72% of which occur a single time. The ten largest make up 9.5% to 15% of the sample.

General findings and caveats noted by the study authors: Pairwise subsampling led to the expectation that sequencing depth would affect the degree of clonotype sharing among donors. The genetic and exposure-history diversity represented was limited by the small number of donors. Only blood was sampled, and tissue TCR repertoires likely differ from those in blood.

In the germline V gene, CDR1 corresponds to MDHEN and CDR2 to SYDVKM. Taken from cysteine to phenylalanine, the CDR3 has 16 residues. Only the CDR3 DNA stays, 48 bases, in frame from base 1. Trimming removed 2 bases from V and 5 bases from J, leaving 16 bases between the germline ends. Healthy HIV-negative adults with no recently reported acute infections or vaccinations were included as donors. All donors were Caucasian adults living in Nashville, Tennessee, USA. In the unsorted samples, 85 million to 100 million PBMCs were counted, and genomic DNA was extracted using the QIAamp DNA Blood Mini kit. Blood was obtained by leukapheresis, after which PBMCs were separated by Ficoll-Histopaque density gradient centrifugation and cryopreserved in liquid nitrogen vapor phase.

The sequenced sample was PBMCs. This TCR was recovered from a woman in her thirties or forties in good health. Some clones in this sample may be carry-over from other donors' samples. This chain joins TRBV28 to TRBJ1-5; TRBD1 is a possible D gene, resting on 5 matching bases. The nucleotide sequence is given as TGTGCCAGCAGTTTAAAGAGGGGCCTAAGGCATCAGCCCCAGCATTTT. This sequence encodes CASSLKRGLRHQPQHF.